The present T cell receptor beta chain was sequenced within a study of TIL therapy for anti-PD-1-resistant metastatic lung cancer. Study-wide background: Half of patients were current or former smokers. Whole-study findings and limits: Many TIL product clones were absent from baseline tumor, suggesting clonal contraction. TIL cultures after expansion showed higher clonality and lower diversity than baseline tumor (median approximately 6% vs 31%).

A note on this clone: Its antigen is as yet unknown.

Germline CDR1 reads SGHAT; CDR2 reads FQNNGV. V was clipped by 5 bases and J by 4 bases, with 9 bases between them. This CDR3 has 13 amino acids. Indicated time point: pre-treatment sample, taken before nivolumab and TIL therapy. Tumor tissue came from excised metastases, mostly pleural nodules or supraclavicular lymph nodes. Stage 4 NSCLC adults joined between 2017 and 2020. Sequencing used immunoSEQ v3. Sequenced by immunoSEQ multiplex PCR; TCRdb stores in-frame clones only, minus some. The sample lists tens of thousands of clones, 63% occurring once. Sample: tumor tissue, taken at baseline. The sequence derives from a woman between 25 and 85 years old with non-small cell lung cancer. V gene TRBV11-2 combines with J gene TRBJ2-1; possibly TRBD1 for D (5 bases). CDR3 loop: CASSPTVYNEQFF. DNA for the CDR3: TGTGCCAGCAGCCCGACAGTATACAATGAGCAGTTCTTC.